Given below is one T cell receptor (beta chain) in context. Its antigen is as yet unknown. The data belong to a study of OX40 agonist ivuxolimab in advanced cancers. Looking at the study overall: Ivuxolimab is a fully human IgG2 antibody that activates OX40 (CD134). Patients were roughly 83% male with ages roughly 20 to 90, mean approximately 62. Partial responses were observed in three patients, of whom one had hepatocellular carcinoma and two had cutaneous melanoma.

Sequencing was performed with immunoSEQ multiplex PCR; in TCRdb, only in-frame clones are kept and a portion is missing. Here the sample spans some 65,000 clones, about three quarters being singletons. Study findings and constraints: There was clonal expansion of CD4+ and CD8+ blood T cells by week 6 at 0.1 to 3.0 mg/kg.

Trimming cost V 3 bases and J 6 bases, with 12 bases left between them. This CDR3 has 14 residues. Germline CDR1 reads SNHLY; CDR2 reads FYNNEI. The genes are TRBV2 and TRBJ2-1; D gene unclear. The source is an adult with an advanced solid tumor such as melanoma, head and neck, liver or kidney cancer. Here the sequenced sample was CD4+ or CD8+ T cells sorted from blood, taken in a trial of the OX40 agonist ivuxolimab. Written as DNA, the CDR3 is TGTGCCAGCAGTGAGAGGTGGGCCGGCAATGAGCAGTTCTTC. Amino acid sequence: CASSERWAGNEQFF.